The rows below give T cell receptor beta chains drawn from one sample of a study of T-cell reconstitution after alpha-beta-depleted transplantation in children. MiXCR, applied by TCRdb to the PCR reads, yields one record per CDR3 protein. The top ten hold just under 5% of the sample, which has about 830,000 distinct CDR3 sequences, 16% seen once. Here the sequenced sample was PBMCs, mostly from graft donor cells, taken 360 days after TCRalphabeta/CD19-depleted stem cell transplant. The receptors were gathered from a male patient under 18 who had a stem cell transplant for acute lymphoblastic leukemia, so the T cells may come from the graft donor. Both conserved end residues are part of each CDR3. D genes are given only for firm matches. A clone size is listed for some rows: how often the clone was seen (once, few, many), or a class if it is expanded.

size: NA
J: TRBJ1-5
D: TRBD1
V: TRBV5-1
CDR3: CASSLFGTGSNQPQHF
DNA: TGCGCCAGCAGCTTGTTTGGGACAGGGAGCAATCAGCCCCAGCATTTT

size: few
J: TRBJ2-1
D: NA
V: TRBV9
CDR3: CASSESGSFNEQFF
DNA: TGTGCCAGCAGCGAATCCGGGAGCTTCAATGAGCAGTTCTTC

size: NA
J: TRBJ2-7
D: NA
V: TRBV24-1
CDR3: CATVGHSYEQYF
DNA: TGTGCCACCGTAGGACATTCCTACGAGCAGTACTTC

size: many
J: TRBJ1-5
D: NA
V: TRBV4-1
CDR3: CASSQDSGNGYRPQHF
DNA: TGCGCCAGCAGCCAAGATTCGGGAAATGGGTATCGGCCCCAGCATTTT

size: NA
J: TRBJ2-7
D: NA
V: TRBV29-1
CDR3: CSVEGPGLYEQYF
DNA: TGCAGCGTTGAAGGGCCGGGACTCTACGAGCAGTACTTC

size: few
J: TRBJ2-7
D: TRBD1
V: TRBV7-6
CDR3: CASSKWDRGLSYEQYF
DNA: TGTGCCAGCAGCAAATGGGACAGGGGATTGTCCTACGAGCAGTACTTC

size: NA
J: TRBJ2-7
D: NA
V: TRBV20-1
CDR3: CSARELAPRGEQYF
DNA: TGCAGTGCTAGAGAGCTAGCCCCGAGGGGCGAGCAGTACTTC

size: few
J: TRBJ2-2
D: TRBD2
V: TRBV4-1
CDR3: CASSQLVTSGSSTGELFF
DNA: TGCGCCAGCAGCCAACTCGTAACTAGCGGGAGCTCCACCGGGGAGCTGTTTTTT

size: few
J: TRBJ1-1
D: NA
V: TRBV24-1
CDR3: CATSDFHQGQAFF
DNA: TGTGCCACCAGTGATTTCCACCAGGGCCAAGCTTTCTTT

size: NA
J: TRBJ1-5
D: TRBD1
V: TRBV5-5
CDR3: CASSWTGPYSNQPQHF
DNA: TGTGCCAGCAGCTGGACAGGTCCTTATAGCAATCAGCCCCAGCATTTT

size: NA
J: TRBJ1-2
D: NA
V: TRBV4-1
CDR3: CASSRIGVNYGYTF
DNA: TGCGCCAGCAGCCGGATCGGAGTTAACTATGGCTACACCTTC

size: NA
J: TRBJ2-7
D: TRBD1
V: TRBV6-2/TRBV6-3
CDR3: CASSYSISGQGAYEQDF
DNA: TGTGCCAGCAGTTACTCAATTTCGGGACAGGGGGCTTACGAGCAGGACTTC

size: NA
J: TRBJ1-2
D: NA
V: TRBV19
CDR3: CASSIPAKGSGYTF
DNA: TGTGCCAGTAGTATTCCTGCTAAGGGATCTGGCTACACCTTC

size: few
J: TRBJ2-3
D: NA
V: TRBV20-1
CDR3: CSARDAGMGTDTQYF
DNA: TGCAGTGCTAGAGATGCGGGAATGGGTACAGATACGCAGTATTTT

size: NA
J: TRBJ2-1
D: TRBD2
V: TRBV12-3/TRBV12-4
CDR3: CASSRPGLAGVNEQFF
DNA: TGTGCCAGCTCCCGACCGGGACTAGCGGGAGTAAATGAGCAGTTCTTC

size: NA
J: TRBJ1-1
D: TRBD1
V: TRBV20-1
CDR3: CSALRDRVRGNTEAFF
DNA: TGCAGTGCCCTACGGGACAGGGTCAGGGGAAACACTGAAGCTTTCTTT

size: few
J: TRBJ2-2
D: NA
V: TRBV10-3
CDR3: CAISESGSNTGELFF
DNA: TGTGCCATCAGTGAGTCGGGAAGCAACACCGGGGAGCTGTTTTTT

size: many
J: TRBJ2-1
D: TRBD2
V: TRBV11-2
CDR3: CASSLEASGIYNEQFF
DNA: TGTGCCAGCAGCTTAGAGGCCAGCGGGATCTACAATGAGCAGTTCTTC

size: many
J: TRBJ2-5
D: NA
V: TRBV10-3
CDR3: CAISPQKAQETQYF
DNA: TGTGCCATCAGTCCACAGAAAGCCCAAGAGACCCAGTACTTC

size: few
J: TRBJ2-7
D: TRBD1
V: TRBV12-3/TRBV12-4
CDR3: CASSYSGTGRNEQYF
DNA: TGTGCCAGCAGCTATTCCGGGACAGGTAGGAACGAGCAGTACTTC

size: few
J: TRBJ2-7
D: TRBD1
V: TRBV20-1
CDR3: CSATNRGRQLHEQYF
DNA: TGCAGTGCTACAAACAGGGGGCGACAACTCCACGAGCAGTACTTC

size: many
J: TRBJ1-1
D: TRBD1
V: TRBV5-1
CDR3: CASSLGTGGRGNTEAFF
DNA: TGCGCCAGCAGCTTGGGAACAGGGGGCAGGGGGAACACTGAAGCTTTCTTT

size: few
J: TRBJ2-1
D: NA
V: TRBV5-8
CDR3: CASSLSHRIGEQFF
DNA: TGTGCCAGCAGCTTGTCCCACAGGATCGGAGAGCAGTTCTTC